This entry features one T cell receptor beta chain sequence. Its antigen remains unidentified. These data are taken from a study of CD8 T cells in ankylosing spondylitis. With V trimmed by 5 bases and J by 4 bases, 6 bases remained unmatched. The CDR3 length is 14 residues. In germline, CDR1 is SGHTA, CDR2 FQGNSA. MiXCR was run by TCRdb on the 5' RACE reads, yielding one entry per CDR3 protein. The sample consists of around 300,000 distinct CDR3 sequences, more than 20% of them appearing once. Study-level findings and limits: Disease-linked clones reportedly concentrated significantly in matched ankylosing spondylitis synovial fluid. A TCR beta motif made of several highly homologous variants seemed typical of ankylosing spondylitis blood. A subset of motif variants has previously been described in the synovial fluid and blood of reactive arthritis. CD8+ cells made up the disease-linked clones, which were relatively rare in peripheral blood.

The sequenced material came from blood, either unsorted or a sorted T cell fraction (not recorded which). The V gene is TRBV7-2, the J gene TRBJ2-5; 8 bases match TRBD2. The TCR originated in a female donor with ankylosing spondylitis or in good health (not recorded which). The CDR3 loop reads CASSPGLAVETQYF. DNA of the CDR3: TGTGCCAGCAGCCCAGGACTAGCTGTAGAGACCCAGTACTTC.